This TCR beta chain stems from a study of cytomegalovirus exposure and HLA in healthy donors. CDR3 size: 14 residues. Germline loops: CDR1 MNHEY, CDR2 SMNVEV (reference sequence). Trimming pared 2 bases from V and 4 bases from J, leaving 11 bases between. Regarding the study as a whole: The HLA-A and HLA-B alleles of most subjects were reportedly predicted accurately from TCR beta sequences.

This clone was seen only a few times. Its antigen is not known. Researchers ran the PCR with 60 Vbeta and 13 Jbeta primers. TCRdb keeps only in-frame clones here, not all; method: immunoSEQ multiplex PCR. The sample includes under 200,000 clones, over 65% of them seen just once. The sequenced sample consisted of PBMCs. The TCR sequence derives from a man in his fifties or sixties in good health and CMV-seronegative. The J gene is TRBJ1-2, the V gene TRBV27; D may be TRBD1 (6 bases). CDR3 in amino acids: CASSLNRVAYGYTF. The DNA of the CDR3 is TGTGCCAGCAGTTTAAACAGGGTGGCCTATGGCTACACCTTC.